Shown below are 25 T cell receptor beta chains from a single sample sequenced in a study of cytomegalovirus exposure and HLA in healthy donors. Both 60 Vbeta primers and 13 Jbeta primers went into the PCR. The table came from immunoSEQ multiplex PCR; TCRdb's copy has only in-frame clones and leaves some out. The sample lists hundreds of thousands of clones; almost 70% were seen once. The sequencing input was PBMCs. These receptors came from a man aged 35 to 55 in good health and CMV-seropositive.

This clone has just one count. This chain connects TRBV5-5 to TRBJ1-5; D may be TRBD1 (6 bases). Germline assignment: CDR1 SGHKS and CDR2 YYEKEE (reference sequence). The CDR3 covers 15 residues. V gave up 0 bases and J gave up 0 bases, with 7 bases separating them. CDR3: CASSLGTDSNQPQHF. Written as DNA, the CDR3 is TGTGCCAGCAGCTTGGGGACAGATAGCAATCAGCCCCAGCATTTT. Based on the CDR3 plus reference TRBV5-5 and TRBJ1-5, the full variable domain is DAGVTQSPTHLIKTRGQQVTLRCSPISGHKSVSWYQQVLGQGPQFIFQYYEKEERGRGNFPDRFSARQFPNYSSELNVNALLLGDSALYLCASSLGTDSNQPQHFGDGTRLSIL.

This clone came up a few times. This chain uses TRBV2 with TRBJ2-1, with D perhaps matching TRBD2 (6 bases). Germline V gene sequence: CDR1 SNHLY, CDR2 FYNNEI. The CDR3 has 15 residues. V lost 8 bases to trimming and J lost 4 bases, with 18 bases between them. DNA for the CDR3: TGTGCCAGCCAGGCCCTAGCGCCCCAATACAATGAGCAGTTCTTC. Translating gives CASQALAPQYNEQFF.

This chain joins TRBV11-2 and TRBJ2-1, with 12 positions matching TRBD2. Germline-derived CDR1 and CDR2 are SGHAT and FQNNGV. The CDR3 totals 17 residues. V gave up 2 bases and J gave up 9 bases; unmatched junction bases: 11. The CDR3 coding sequence is TGTGCCAGCAGCTTAACCAGGGCTAGCGGGGGGGCGGTTGAGCAGTTCTTC. This codes for CASSLTRASGGAVEQFF.

This clone came up a few times. V and J are TRBV28 and TRBJ1-5; maybe TRBD1 (5 bases). Germline loops: CDR1 MDHEN, CDR2 SYDVKM. The CDR3 length is 14 residues. V was shortened by 6 bases and J by 2 bases, with 11 bases between the two germline ends. The CDR3 region has the DNA TGTGCCAGCAGAGCCAGGGAGGGCAATCAGCCCCAGCATTTT. This translates into CASRAREGNQPQHF.

J is TRBJ1-2 and V is TRBV28, with 7 bases identical to TRBD1. The germline CDR1 and CDR2 sequences are MDHEN and SYDVKM. J was trimmed by 7 bases and V by 3 bases; bases with no gene match: 11. This CDR3 region has 15 residues. Here the CDR3 reads CASSFMGQQLSGYTF. CDR3 nucleotides: TGTGCCAGCAGTTTTATGGGACAGCAGCTTTCTGGCTACACCTTC.

This clone appeared a few times. The rearrangement links TRBV7-2 to TRBJ1-1, with TRBD1 matching 12 bases. Trimming at V came to 3 bases and at J to 6 bases, leaving 8 bases not matched to a gene. The CDR3 runs to 16 residues. The germline V gene has CDR1 SGHTA and CDR2 FQGNSA. CDR3 sequence (DNA): TGTGCCAGCAGCTTGTCCCGGGACAGGGGGCGATCTGAAGCTTTCTTT. Residues: CASSLSRDRGRSEAFF.

This chain connects TRBV5-6 to TRBJ2-7; the match to TRBD2 covers 7 bases. From germline, CDR1 is SGHDT and CDR2 YYEEEE. This CDR3 has 14 amino acids. Trimming removed 2 bases from V and 1 base from J; junction bases left unmatched: 3. The CDR3 spells CASSLRGVSYEQYF. The CDR3 bases are TGTGCCAGCAGCTTACGGGGGGTTTCCTACGAGCAGTACTTC.

The CDR3 is CATSRGNTEAFF. The CDR3 region has the DNA TGTGCCACCAGCAGGGGGAACACTGAAGCTTTCTTT. This chain connects TRBV6-6 to TRBJ1-1; possibly TRBD1 for D (6 bases). V was cut by 10 bases and J by 1 base, with 10 bases left in between. This CDR3 has 12 residues. Germline V lookup: CDR1 MNHNY, CDR2 SVGAGI (reference sequence).

Concerning this clone: The sample holds other DNA sequences that translate to the same CDR3. V usage is TRBV2 and J usage is TRBJ2-2, with TRBD1 identical over 7 bases. Germline CDR1 is SNHLY and CDR2 is FYNNEI. The J segment lost 4 bases and the V segment lost 9 bases, leaving 20 bases of the junction unmatched. The CDR3 covers 18 residues. CDR3 in amino acids: CASTAETRTGSTTGELFF. As DNA, the CDR3 is TGTGCCAGTACCGCCGAGACCCGGACAGGATCGACCACCGGGGAGCTGTTTTTT.

This clone has only one observation. V gene TRBV7-9 combines with J gene TRBJ2-1, with D perhaps TRBD1 (5 bases). This CDR3 spans 15 amino acids. The germline V and J ends were trimmed by 4 bases and 4 bases, with 14 bases remaining between them. CDR1 is SEHNR and CDR2 is FQNEAQ in the germline V gene (reference sequence). The CDR3 region has the DNA TGTGCCAGCAGCTCGGACATCTCATCATACAATGAGCAGTTCTTC. As protein: CASSSDISSYNEQFF. Combining the CDR3 with reference TRBV7-9 and TRBJ2-1 gives the whole variable domain DTGVSQNPRHKITKRGQNVTFRCDPISEHNRLYWYRQTLGQGPEFLTYFQNEAQLEKSRLLSDRFSAERPKGSFSTLEIQRTEQGDSAMYLCASSSDISSYNEQFFGPGTRLTVL.

This chain joins TRBV7-5 and TRBJ2-7; whether TRBD1, the table's D call, matches the DNA was not checked. TRBV7-5 corresponds to a pseudogene. This CDR3 has 11 amino acids. In DNA form, the CDR3 reads TGCGACAGGAAGGGGGCCTACGAGCAGTACTTC. It specifies CDRKGAYEQYF.

As concerns this clone: Other nucleotide sequences in the sample specify the same CDR3. The V gene is TRBV12-5, the J gene TRBJ1-1, with D tentatively TRBD1 (5 bases). This CDR3 region has 14 residues. The germline CDR1 and CDR2 sequences are LGHNT and FRNRAP. Trimming pared 6 bases from V and 1 base from J, leaving 12 bases between. CDR3 sequence reads: CASGPGGQNTEAFF. Written as DNA, the CDR3 is TGTGCTAGTGGACCCGGCGGACAGAACACTGAAGCTTTCTTT.

The table lists this clone with a count of one. V is TRBV19 and J is TRBJ2-3; possible D gene TRBD2, 7 bases. Germline V gene data show CDR1 as LNHDA and CDR2 as SQIVND (reference sequence). The V gene lost 10 bases and the J gene lost 6 bases, with 17 bases spanning the gap. The CDR3 has 13 residues. The CDR3 spells CATKGRGTDTQYF. Here the CDR3 DNA reads TGTGCCACCAAGGGGAGGGGGACGGATACGCAGTATTTT.

The V gene is TRBV4-1, the J gene TRBJ1-6; 7 bases are a match to TRBD1. The CDR3 spans 16 residues. The trim removed 0 bases at V and 9 bases at J, leaving 8 bases unmatched. Germline assignment: CDR1 MGHRA and CDR2 YSYEKL. The CDR3: CASSQDAAGGISPLHF. CDR3 coding DNA: TGCGCCAGCAGCCAAGATGCTGCAGGGGGGATTTCACCCCTCCACTTT.

V and J are TRBV19 and TRBJ2-3; 7 bases match TRBD2. CDR3 length equals 13 residues. Losses at the gene ends were 9 bases for V and 0 bases for J; bases not matched to a gene: 3. Per germline, CDR1 LNHDA and CDR2 SQIVND (reference sequence). This chain's CDR3 is CASAAGSTDTQYF. As DNA, the CDR3 is TGTGCCAGCGCAGCGGGAAGCACAGATACGCAGTATTTT.

The J gene is TRBJ2-7, the V gene TRBV11-2; TRBD1 matches 7 bases. The J segment lost 5 bases and the V segment lost 6 bases, leaving 13 bases of the junction unmatched. This CDR3 is 15 amino acids long. Germline assignment: CDR1 SGHAT and CDR2 FQNNGV. The CDR3 loop is CASSLDRVSSDEQYF. CDR3 coding DNA: TGTGCCAGCAGTCTTGACAGGGTTTCATCGGACGAGCAGTACTTC.

The chain has TRBV5-4 and TRBJ2-2, with a weak D call TRBD1 (6 bases). Germline values: CDR1 SGHNT, CDR2 YYREEE (reference sequence). The CDR3 loop spans 16 amino acids. Deletions cut 4 bases from V and 1 base from J, with 14 bases between. The CDR3 sequence: CASSERDTGNTGELFF. CDR3 nucleotide sequence: TGTGCCAGCAGCGAACGGGACACCGGGAACACCGGGGAGCTGTTTTTT.

A remark on this clone: This sample also contains other DNA sequences that code for the same CDR3. The chain employs TRBV19 and TRBJ2-5; 7 bases are a match to TRBD2. With 3 bases clipped from V and 5 bases from J, the junction kept 3 bases outside the gene matches. This CDR3 contains 13 residues. Germline assignment: CDR1 LNHDA and CDR2 SQIVND (reference sequence). In DNA, the CDR3 is TGTGCCAGTAGTATCGGGCGGGGGGAGACCCAGTACTTC. Its translation is CASSIGRGETQYF.

The chain couples TRBV5-1 to TRBJ1-2; 8 bases agree with TRBD1. Germline-derived CDR1 and CDR2 are SGHRS and YFSETQ. Trimming took 4 bases from V and 3 from J; bases not matched to a gene: 5. CDR3 length: 14 residues. The CDR3 is CASSAGQGDYGYTF. The CDR3 DNA sequence: TGCGCCAGCAGCGCCGGACAGGGTGACTATGGCTACACCTTC.

The rearrangement links TRBV7-3 to TRBJ2-5; 10 nucleotides line up with TRBD1. Germline-derived CDR1 and CDR2 are SGHTA and FQGTGA. Germline trimming cut 1 base from V and 5 bases from J; bases unmatched to any gene: 10. This CDR3 spans 17 amino acids. DNA of the CDR3: TGTGCCAGCAGCTTAATTCGCGACAGGGGGCGTGTGGAGACCCAGTACTTC. Translation: CASSLIRDRGRVETQYF.

The chain combines TRBV6-6 with TRBJ2-3; TRBD1 matches at 7 bases. This CDR3 spans 15 amino acids. The junction had 12 bases not matched to a gene; V was cut back by 10 bases and J by 2 bases. Germline V gives CDR1 MNHNY, CDR2 SVGAGI (reference sequence). The CDR3 loop reads CATKSQGRATDTQYF. The CDR3 nucleotides are TGTGCCACCAAATCACAGGGGCGGGCCACAGATACGCAGTATTTT.

V gene TRBV5-6 combines with J gene TRBJ2-1; TRBD1 matches at 8 bases. V lost 7 bases to trimming and J lost 0 bases; unmatched junction nucleotides: 18. CDR1 is SGHDT, CDR2 YYEEEE, per germline. This CDR3 is 19 amino acids long. CDR3 DNA sequence: TGTGCCAGCTCCGGGACAGGTGTAAGTTTCGGATTCTCCTACAATGAGCAGTTCTTC. It codes for CASSGTGVSFGFSYNEQFF.

DNA for the CDR3: TGCGCCAGCAGCCAGGGGGGACAGGGGGGACTCTATGGCTACACCTTC. Protein product: CASSQGGQGGLYGYTF. The J gene is TRBJ1-2, the V gene TRBV4-1; TRBD1 matches 11 bases. Trimming removed 3 bases from V and 4 bases from J; junction bases left unmatched: 7. The CDR3 is 16 residues long. The germline gives CDR1 MGHRA, CDR2 YSYEKL.

The CDR3 DNA reads TGTGCCAGCAGCTTGCGTCTCGATGAGCAGTTCTTC. Translated: CASSLRLDEQFF. The chain links TRBV5-4 to TRBJ2-1; no clear D. Germline lookup yields CDR1 SGHNT and CDR2 YYREEE (reference sequence). This CDR3 has 12 amino acids. V gave up 1 base and J gave up 8 bases, with 7 bases separating them.

This clone was seen just once. The chain combines TRBV7-9 with TRBJ2-3, with 12 bases lining up with TRBD2. This CDR3 is 17 amino acids long. Germline V gene sequence: CDR1 SEHNR, CDR2 FQNEAQ (reference sequence). After removal of 5 bases from V and 2 bases from J, the junction contained 8 bases not matched to a gene. CDR3 bases: TGTGCCAGCAGCCGACTAGCGGGGGCCAAACCCACAGATACGCAGTATTTT. Translation: CASSRLAGAKPTDTQYF. The full variable domain, completed using reference TRBV7-9 and TRBJ2-3, is DTGVSQNPRHKITKRGQNVTFRCDPISEHNRLYWYRQTLGQGPEFLTYFQNEAQLEKSRLLSDRFSAERPKGSFSTLEIQRTEQGDSAMYLCASSRLAGAKPTDTQYFGPGTRLTVL.